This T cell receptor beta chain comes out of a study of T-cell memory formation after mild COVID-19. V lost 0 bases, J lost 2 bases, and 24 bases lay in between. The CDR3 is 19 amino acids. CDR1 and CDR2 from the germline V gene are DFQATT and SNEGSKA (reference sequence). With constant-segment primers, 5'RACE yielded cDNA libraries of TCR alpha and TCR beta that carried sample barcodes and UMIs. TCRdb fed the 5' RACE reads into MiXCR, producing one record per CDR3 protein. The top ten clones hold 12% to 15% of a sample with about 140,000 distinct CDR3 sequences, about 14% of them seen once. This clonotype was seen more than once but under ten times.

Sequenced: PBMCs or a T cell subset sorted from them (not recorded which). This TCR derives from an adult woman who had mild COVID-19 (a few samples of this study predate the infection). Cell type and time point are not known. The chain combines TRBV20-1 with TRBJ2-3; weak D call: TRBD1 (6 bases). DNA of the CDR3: TGCAGTGCTAGAGAAGGGGGTTACCAGGGAAAGGTTTACACAGATACGCAGTATTTT. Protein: CSAREGGYQGKVYTDTQYF.